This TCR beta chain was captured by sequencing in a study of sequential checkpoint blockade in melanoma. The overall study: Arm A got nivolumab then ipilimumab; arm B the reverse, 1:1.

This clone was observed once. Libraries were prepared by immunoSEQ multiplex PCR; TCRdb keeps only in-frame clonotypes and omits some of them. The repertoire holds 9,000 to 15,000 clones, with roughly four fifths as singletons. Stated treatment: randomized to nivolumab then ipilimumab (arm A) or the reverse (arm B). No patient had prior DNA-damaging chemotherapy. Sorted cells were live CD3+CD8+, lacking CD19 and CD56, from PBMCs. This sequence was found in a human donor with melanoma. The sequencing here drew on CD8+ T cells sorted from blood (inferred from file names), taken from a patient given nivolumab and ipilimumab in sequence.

The CDR3 DNA follows: TGTGCCAGTAGTTTCTTCGGGGGGGGGACCACTGAAGCTTTCTTT. Translation: CASSFFGGGTTEAFF. The J gene is TRBJ1-1, the V gene TRBV19; perhaps TRBD1 as D (5 bases). The germline CDR1 and CDR2 sequences are LNHDA and SQIVND (reference sequence). This CDR3 has 15 amino acids. Trimming took off 5 bases at V and 4 bases at J, with 17 bases between the two ends. The full variable domain, its missing parts supplied by reference TRBV19 and TRBJ1-1, is DGGITQSPKYLFRKEGQNVTLSCEQNLNHDAMYWYRQDPGQGLRLIYYSQIVNDFQKGDIAEGYSVSREKKESFPLTVTSAQKNPTAFYLCASSFFGGGTTEAFFGQGTRLTVV.